The 2 T cell receptor beta chains given below trace back to one sample, sequenced in a study of vaccination and CD4 T cells after COVID-19. No cognate antigen is known for these TCRs. An Oncomine TCR Beta short-read assay was used to sequence the DNA from cultured CD4+ T cells. MiXCR, applied by TCRdb to the PCR reads, yields one record per CDR3 protein. The repertoire holds 6,200 or so distinct CDR3 sequences, about three quarters seen once, with around half in the top ten. The treatment: approximately 9-day PBMC culture with coronavirus spike peptide pools or control peptides (ViraFEST assay). The specimen was CD4+ T cells from blood, cultured in vitro. The receptor set was obtained from a human donor who had recovered from COVID-19.

This clonotype has a single count. The chain is built from TRBV7-9 and TRBJ1-2; D gene uncertain. Germline loops: CDR1 SEHNR, CDR2 FQNEAQ (reference sequence). The V end was cut by 5 bases, the J end by 4 bases, with 8 bases between. This CDR3 has 12 residues. In nucleotides, the CDR3 is TGTGCCAGCAGCCCCAAGTCCTATGGCTACACCTTC. Translated, it gives CASSPKSYGYTF.

In its sample, this clonotype was seen a few times. The V and J genes are TRBV10-3 and TRBJ1-2; the match to TRBD1 covers 8 bases. V trimming: 6 bases; J trimming: 4 bases; junction bases outside the gene matches: 10. This CDR3 comprises 15 residues. Germline V lookup: CDR1 ENHRY, CDR2 SYGVKD. CDR3: CAISNYRGEGYGYTF. In DNA form, the CDR3 reads TGTGCCATCAGCAACTACAGGGGGGAAGGCTATGGCTACACCTTC.